A single sample is the source of the 19 T cell receptor beta chains below, sequenced in a study of T cells after posttransplantation cyclophosphamide. Repertoires were generated with immunoSEQ multiplex PCR, while TCRdb's copy carries only in-frame clones and drops some. The table lists 50,000 to 65,000 clones, 86% of them singletons. The sample taken for sequencing was PBMCs. The receptors derive from a man under 40 with a blood cancer, CMV-positive, and with a related stem cell donor.

The gene calls are TRBV29-1 and TRBJ2-5; possible D gene TRBD2, 6 bases. The J call is doubtful: the DNA matches TRBJ2-7 better. Germline CDR1 reads SQVTM; CDR2 reads ANQGSEA. The CDR3 extends over 14 amino acids. Here the CDR3 reads CSVARPSAPYEQYF. DNA of the CDR3: TGCAGCGTTGCCCGCCCTAGCGCGCCGTACGAGCAGTACTTC.

The gene calls are TRBV6-5 and TRBJ2-6; D is unresolved. The germline CDR1 and CDR2 sequences are MNHEY and SVGAGI. Trimming cost V 4 bases and J 2 bases, with 6 bases left between them. The CDR3 length is 14 residues. DNA of the CDR3: TGTGCCAGCAGTTCCGCGGCTGGGGCCAACGTCCTGACTTTC. Protein sequence: CASSSAAGANVLTF.

The V call is TRBV20-1, the J call TRBJ2-7; D perhaps matches TRBD1 (5 bases). This CDR3 region has 10 residues. CDR1 and CDR2 from the germline V gene are DFQATT and SNEGSKA (reference sequence). V was pared by 7 bases and J by 4 bases, with 8 bases between. This CDR3 reads CSVRAYEQYF. CDR3 nucleotide sequence: TGCAGTGTCAGGGCTTACGAGCAGTACTTC.

The CDR3 sequence is CASSFAESNYGYTF. Written as DNA, the CDR3 is TGTGCCAGCAGCTTTGCGGAGTCGAACTATGGCTACACCTTC. V usage is TRBV5-4 and J usage is TRBJ1-2; D gene uncertain. The V and J ends lost 2 bases and 2 bases respectively, with 10 bases between them. Per the germline V gene, CDR1 is SGHNT and CDR2 is YYREEE (reference sequence). The CDR3 contains 14 residues.

The chain has TRBV29-1 and TRBJ2-3, with 10 positions matching TRBD2. The CDR3 runs to 15 residues. With 1 base clipped from V and 7 bases from J, the junction kept 8 bases outside the gene matches. Germline V gene lookup returns CDR1 SQVTM and CDR2 ANQGSEA. The DNA of the CDR3 is TGCAGCGTTGAAGGCGTACTAGCGGGACGGAATACGCAGTATTTT. Translated, it gives CSVEGVLAGRNTQYF.

J is TRBJ2-1 and V is TRBV9, with 11 bases that match TRBD2. Germline CDR1 reads SGDLS; CDR2 reads YYNGEE. V shed 3 bases, J shed 6 bases, and the junction held 8 bases outside the gene matches. The CDR3 totals 16 residues. DNA for the CDR3: TGTGCCAGCAGCGCCCTGTTAGCGGGAGGGTCCAATGAGCAGTTCTTC. Amino acids: CASSALLAGGSNEQFF.

This clone occurred once. The chain carries TRBV29-1 and TRBJ2-1; 8 positions agree with TRBD2. This CDR3 comprises 16 residues. The germline V gene has CDR1 SQVTM and CDR2 ANQGSEA. The V segment lost 4 bases and the J segment 5 bases; nucleotides outside the gene matches: 13. CDR3 protein: CSVVASGQSPNNEQFF. CDR3 coding DNA: TGCAGCGTTGTTGCTAGCGGGCAAAGCCCCAACAATGAGCAGTTCTTC.

The gene calls are TRBV19 and TRBJ2-7; a weak D match, TRBD2 (5 bases). Trimming removed 3 bases at V and 4 bases at J, with 13 bases between. The V gene's germline CDR1 is LNHDA and CDR2 SQIVND (reference sequence). This CDR3 spans 14 amino acids. The CDR3 protein is CASSMRAESYEQYF. CDR3 DNA sequence: TGTGCCAGTAGTATGCGGGCAGAGAGTTACGAGCAGTACTTC.

By its share, this clone is large. The chain is built from TRBV4-3 and TRBJ2-3, with 7 positions matching TRBD2. The J segment lost 1 base and the V segment lost 1 base, leaving 5 bases of the junction unmatched. CDR3 length: 16 amino acids. Germline CDR1 is LGHNA and CDR2 is YSLEER. As DNA, the CDR3 is TGCGCCAGCAGCCAAGTTCGCGGGAGCGGCACAGATACGCAGTATTTT. Residues: CASSQVRGSGTDTQYF.

The table lists this clone with a few counts. The chain links TRBV9 to TRBJ2-1, with D hard to call. The CDR3 has 12 amino acids. V was trimmed by 3 bases and J by 4 bases, leaving 5 bases between them. Germline CDR1 is SGDLS and CDR2 is YYNGEE. CDR3 region: CASSEQYNEQFF. In DNA form, the CDR3 reads TGTGCCAGCAGCGAACAGTACAATGAGCAGTTCTTC.

The chain is built from TRBV27 and TRBJ1-2; possibly TRBD1 for D (6 bases). This CDR3 is 16 amino acids long. With 0 bases removed from V and 7 bases from J, the gap between germline ends came to 18 bases. From germline, CDR1 is MNHEY and CDR2 SMNVEV (reference sequence). CDR3: CASSLSGTGWVGGYTF. The DNA for the CDR3 is TGTGCCAGCAGTTTATCAGGCACAGGGTGGGTTGGTGGCTACACCTTC.

The rearrangement links TRBV2 to TRBJ2-5, with D possibly TRBD1 on 7 matching bases. There are 12 residues in the CDR3. Germline V gene sequence: CDR1 SNHLY, CDR2 FYNNEI. V lost 8 bases to trimming and J lost 3 bases, with 10 bases between them. In nucleotides, the CDR3 is TGTGCCAGCTCCAGGGGGGAAGAGACCCAGTACTTC. Its translation is CASSRGEETQYF.

The CDR3 DNA sequence: TGTGCCAGCTCACCATCGGGGGGACTGAACGAGCAGTACTTC. Amino acid sequence: CASSPSGGLNEQYF. The V and J genes are TRBV18 and TRBJ2-7, with TRBD2 matching over 7 bases. Germline V CDR1 and CDR2: KGHSH, LQKENI. The V segment lost 2 bases and the J segment 5 bases; nucleotides outside the gene matches: 6. The CDR3 totals 14 residues.

The J gene is TRBJ2-1, the V gene TRBV29-1, with D perhaps matching TRBD1 (6 bases). CDR3 size: 12 residues. V lost 4 bases and J lost 9, with 13 bases in between. Germline V gene sequence: CDR1 SQVTM, CDR2 ANQGSEA. The CDR3 DNA sequence: TGCAGCGTTGGATCCGGGACACCTGAGCAGTTCTTC. It is translated as CSVGSGTPEQFF.

The CDR3 DNA reads as TGTGCCAGCAGCCCCGGGACAGGACGAGCTAACTATGGCTACACCTTC. Protein product: CASSPGTGRANYGYTF. V usage is TRBV9 and J usage is TRBJ1-2, with TRBD1 identical over 8 bases. V lost 4 bases and J lost 0; bases outside the gene matches: 8. The CDR3 contains 16 residues. The V gene's germline CDR1 is SGDLS and CDR2 YYNGEE.

The rearrangement uses TRBV2 and TRBJ1-2; TRBD1 matches at 10 bases. This CDR3 contains 14 residues. In germline, CDR1 is SNHLY, CDR2 FYNNEI. The junction had 9 bases not matched to a gene; V was cut back by 6 bases and J by 8 bases. This CDR3 reads CASRGTGADWGYTF. The CDR3 coding sequence is TGTGCCAGCAGAGGGACAGGGGCCGACTGGGGCTACACCTTC.

This chain links TRBV19 with TRBJ2-5; 10 nucleotides match TRBD2. The CDR3 loop spans 18 amino acids. Germline V gene lookup returns CDR1 LNHDA and CDR2 SQIVND (reference sequence). The ends lost 8 bases at V and 4 bases at J; junction bases unmatched: 19. CDR3 nucleotide sequence: TGTGCCAGTGCACCTGGACAAATAGCTAGCGGGAGTAGAGAGACCCAGTACTTC. It encodes CASAPGQIASGSRETQYF.

This rearrangement joins TRBV7-9 to TRBJ2-3; 8 bases line up with TRBD1. V lost 6 bases, J lost 1 base, and 9 bases stayed unmatched. CDR1 and CDR2 from the germline V gene are SEHNR and FQNEAQ (reference sequence). The CDR3 sequence is 16 residues long. The chain's CDR3 is CASRAGQGKRTDTQYF. For the CDR3, the DNA is TGTGCCAGCAGAGCCGGACAGGGAAAGCGCACAGATACGCAGTATTTT. The full variable domain, its missing parts supplied by reference TRBV7-9 and TRBJ2-3, is DTGVSQNPRHKITKRGQNVTFRCDPISEHNRLYWYRQTLGQGPEFLTYFQNEAQLEKSRLLSDRFSAERPKGSFSTLEIQRTEQGDSAMYLCASRAGQGKRTDTQYFGPGTRLTVL.

The chain carries TRBV19 and TRBJ2-7; 8 bases agree with TRBD1. The germline CDR1 and CDR2 sequences are LNHDA and SQIVND (reference sequence). The J segment lost 7 bases and the V segment lost 4 bases, leaving 15 bases of the junction unmatched. The CDR3 sequence is 16 residues long. CDR3 amino acids: CASSTSRGLGVREQYF. The DNA for the CDR3 is TGTGCCAGTAGTACATCCAGGGGGCTCGGAGTGCGGGAGCAGTACTTC.